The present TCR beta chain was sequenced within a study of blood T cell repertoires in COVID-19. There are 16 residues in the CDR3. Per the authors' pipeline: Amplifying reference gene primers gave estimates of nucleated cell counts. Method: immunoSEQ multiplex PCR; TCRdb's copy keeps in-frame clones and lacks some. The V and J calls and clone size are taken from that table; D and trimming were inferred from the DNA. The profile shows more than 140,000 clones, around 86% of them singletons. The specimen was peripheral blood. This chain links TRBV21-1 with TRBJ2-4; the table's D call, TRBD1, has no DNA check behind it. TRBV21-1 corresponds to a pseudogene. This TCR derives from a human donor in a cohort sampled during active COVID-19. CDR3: CASSKGRGLAKNIQYF. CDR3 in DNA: TGTGCCAGCAGCAAAGGCAGGGGGTTAGCCAAAAACATTCAGTACTTC.